This T cell receptor beta chain is drawn from a study of T cell responses to AZD1222 COVID-19 vaccine. Second-dose recipients at about 4 or about 12 weeks were treated as one pooled group. Overall study results and limits: Repertoires were sampled only after the peak T cell response. Two AZD1222 administrations were followed by greater Spike-specific TCR breadth and depth. Seropositivity was recorded at baseline in only a handful of AZD1222 recipients.

Comments on this clone: Its antigen is unidentified.

The germline CDR1 and CDR2 sequences are SQVTM and ANQGSEA. The CDR3 is made up of 14 amino acids. V shed 2 bases and J shed 3 bases, with 8 bases lying between them. Assay used: immunoSEQ multiplex PCR; TCRdb lists only in-frame clones, some missing. The repertoire consists of about 120,000 clones, with just over 85% occurring once and the leading ten covering 17%. The sequencing used peripheral blood, collected 28 days after the second AZD1222 dose. V and J are TRBV29-1 and TRBJ2-6; the D gene is possibly TRBD1 (6 bases). This TCR derives from an adult who received the AZD1222 COVID-19 vaccine. The CDR3 nucleotides are TGCAGCGTTGAATCAGGGGTTGGGGCCAACGTCCTGACTTTC. This gives the protein CSVESGVGANVLTF. Together with reference TRBV29-1 and TRBJ2-6, the CDR3 gives the full variable domain: SAVISQKPSRDICQRGTSLTIQCQVDSQVTMMFWYRQQPGQSLTLIATANQGSEATYESGFVIDKFPISRPNLTFSTLTVSNMSPEDSSIYLCSVESGVGANVLTFGAGSRLTVL.